This paragraph reports one TCR beta chain. Its antigen is not yet known. No per-base quality is available; no much larger clone lies one base away. The data were obtained in a study of T cells after yellow fever vaccination (dated by TCRdb to the late 2010s). In the study overall: The SMART-Seq v4 Ultra Low Input RNA kit was used to prepare libraries from fractions with low cell numbers. Bulk TCR alpha and beta repertoires were sequenced longitudinally to track T-cell clones before and after primary and booster YFV17D yellow fever vaccination. The cohort comprised two healthy male donors, one aged 18 to 30 and one aged 30 to 40 years. Blood samples were taken at several timepoints before and after primary and secondary immunization, and bulk PBMC replicates and cell subsets were isolated. What the authors observed across the whole study: Computational filtering was required because FACS-sorted repertoires could contain abundant contaminating clonotypes from the bulk population. A small fraction of clonotypes appeared in both the CD4 and CD8 compartments, likely as a result of convergent recombination. After the booster, most of the clones that had expanded following primary vaccination were detected again (about 95% of CD4 and around 90% of CD8), which suggests that memory was broadly maintained. Because the study included only a couple of donors, the extent to which the findings can be generalized is limited. Compared with the primary T-cell response, the secondary T-cell response was weaker but faster, peaking on day 5 rather than day 15.

The treatment or condition label for this specimen denotes: live attenuated yellow fever vaccine strain. At each blood-draw timepoint, two biological replicates of bulk PBMCs were collected. A standard Ficoll-Paque protocol was used to isolate PBMCs from peripheral blood. TriZol was used to extract RNA from bulk PBMCs, from CD4 and CD8 fractions, and from dextramer-positive and dextramer-negative fractions. Trimming leaves V shorter by 6 bases and J shorter by 9 bases, with the junction holding 3 bases beyond the gene matches. Counted from cysteine to phenylalanine, this CDR3 has 12 amino acids. Here the CDR3 DNA is all that survives: 36 bases in frame from base 1. CDR1 DFQATT and CDR2 SNEGSKA are derived from the germline V gene (reference sequence). TCR cDNA was synthesized by 5'RACE template switching, which introduced a universal primer site and unique molecular identifiers. cDNA synthesis was primed from both the TCR alpha and TCR beta constant segments. Libraries were amplified in two PCR steps, with sample barcodes and sequencing adapters added in the second step. Sequencing of libraries was done on Illumina HiSeq 2500 (2x100 bp) or NovaSeq (2x150 bp). The source study handled its data this way. Demultiplexing of reads and collapsing into UMI consensus sequences were performed with MIGEC, and V(D)J alignment was carried out with MiXCR. Using edgeR on replicate PBMC samples, clonotypes were called vaccine-responding if FDR was below 0.01 and the log2 fold change was above 5 up to day 15. Each bulk clonotype received a CD4 or CD8 identity based on whether the sequenced CD4 or CD8 repertoire contained that clonotype at higher abundance. TCRdb trimmed the raw reads at Q25, called clones with MiXCR and kept productive beta chains. Under each unique CDR3 protein, matching rows form one entry showing the most common genes and DNA. It is TCRdb's table, rather than the study itself, that gives the V and J calls and clone size. The sample data list about 580,000 distinct CDR3 sequences, and about 15% of these were observed just once. The top ten clonotypes cover roughly 17% of the sample.

This chain is built from TRBV20-1 and TRBJ2-1; 12 bases in the middle match TRBD2. This clonotype originated in a young man who received the YFV17D yellow fever vaccine. The material sequenced was PBMCs, taken more than 4 days after the first yellow fever vaccination. The nucleotide sequence is TGCAGTGCCCGGACTAGCGGGGCTGAGCAGTTCTTC. It encodes CSARTSGAEQFF.